This T cell receptor (beta chain) was captured in a study of regulatory T cells in long-lasting Graves disease. Arm-PCR of CDR3 regions with iRepertoire HTBI primers generated TCR beta libraries. TCRdb analysed the multiplex PCR reads with MiXCR anew, one entry per CDR3 protein. Of approximately 540,000 distinct CDR3 sequences listed, around 12% are singletons. On this clonotype: Its antigen is undetermined.

Study-wide points: Only a small sample size was used, which may have cut accuracy.

Looked up from germline, CDR1 is SGHTA and CDR2 is FQGNSA. There are 13 residues in the CDR3. V lost 3 bases to trimming and J lost 8 bases, with 11 bases between them. Time point of the sample: newly diagnosed GD, antithyroid drugs for less than 3 months. PBMC RNA served as the TCR library source. These records were also assigned to another study, of T cells in Graves' hyperthyroidism and ophthalmopathy.

V and J are TRBV7-2 and TRBJ2-1; D not resolved. Here the sequenced sample was peripheral blood mononuclear cells (PBMCs), taken at new diagnosis, from a patient treated with antithyroid drugs. The clonotype was recovered from a woman aged 25 to 45 with Graves disease. The CDR3 nucleotides read TGTGCCAGCAGCTTCTCCCCGGGCTATGAGCAGTTCTTC. Protein sequence: CASSFSPGYEQFF.